These 14 T cell receptor beta chains share one sample of origin, sequenced in a study of blood T cells in healthy people across ages. It was with a sample-barcoded 5' primer and a J-beta primer mix that a second PCR of roughly 7 to 12 cycles was run. TCRdb re-analysed the 5' RACE reads in MiXCR, keeping a single row per CDR3 protein. The table lists about 720,000 distinct CDR3 sequences, approximately 21% of them singletons. Sequencing was done on a sample of blood. Receptors originate from a man aged 65 to 79 in good health.

This clonotype has only a few counts. The chain recombines TRBV9 with TRBJ2-1; D might be TRBD2 (6 bases). Germline V gene sequence: CDR1 SGDLS, CDR2 YYNGEE. CDR3 length equals 16 residues. Trimming removed 3 bases at V and 0 bases at J, with 13 bases between. CDR3 DNA: TGTGCCAGCAGCGCGAACGGCGGGGTCTCCTACAATGAGCAGTTCTTC. It codes for CASSANGGVSYNEQFF.

The sample holds a few counts of this clonotype. The gene calls are TRBV5-1 and TRBJ1-6; D unresolved. Germline V lookup: CDR1 SGHRS, CDR2 YFSETQ. The CDR3 consists of 15 residues. Trimming left V 4 bases short and J 6 bases short, with 14 bases between. The CDR3 nucleotides read TGCGCCAGCAGCCCACAACCTTCGAGTAATTCACCCCTCCACTTT. Its protein product is CASSPQPSSNSPLHF.

This clonotype appeared a few times. V gene TRBV11-2 combines with J gene TRBJ2-1; 7 bases map to TRBD2. In germline, CDR1 is SGHAT, CDR2 FQNNGV. J lost 3 bases, V lost 7 bases, and 12 bases had no gene match. This CDR3 region has 16 residues. CDR3 DNA sequence: TGTGCCAGCACCTACTTCGGGGCTAGCGGCTACAATGAGCAGTTCTTC. Translation gives CASTYFGASGYNEQFF. The whole variable domain, remainder taken from reference TRBV11-2 and TRBJ2-1, is EAGVAQSPRYKIIEKRQSVAFWCNPISGHATLYWYQQILGQGPKLLIQFQNNGVVDDSQLPKDRFSAERLKGVDSTLKIQPAKLEDSAVYLCASTYFGASGYNEQFFGPGTRLTVL.

The chain is built from TRBV28 and TRBJ1-3, with D tentatively TRBD1 (6 bases). The V gene's germline CDR1 is MDHEN and CDR2 SYDVKM. Trimming shortened V by 4 bases and J by 0 bases, and 13 bases separated the two germline ends. The CDR3 extends over 16 amino acids. The CDR3 DNA is TGTGCCAGCAGTTCACAGGGACGGAGCTCTGGAAACACCATATATTTT. It encodes CASSSQGRSSGNTIYF.

This clonotype was observed a handful of times. The chain has TRBV5-1 and TRBJ2-3, with 8 positions matching TRBD1. Germline-derived CDR1 and CDR2 are SGHRS and YFSETQ. The CDR3 consists of 17 residues. Trimming cost V 4 bases and J 2 bases; bases outside gene matches: 12. The CDR3 here is CASSPRSGTGHTDTQYF. The CDR3 coding sequence is TGCGCCAGCAGCCCCAGATCCGGGACAGGACACACAGATACGCAGTATTTT.

The chain is built from TRBV10-3 and TRBJ2-5; 9 bases align to TRBD2. With the DNA end fitting TRBJ2-7 better, the J assignment may be wrong. The CDR3 sequence is 15 residues long. CDR1 and CDR2 (germline): ENHRY, SYGVKD. The CDR3 DNA follows: TGTGCCAGCGGGGGCCCTAGCGGGGTGACCTACGAGCAGTACTTC. Encoded protein: CASGGPSGVTYEQYF.

This sequence joins TRBV11-1 and TRBJ2-3; 8 positions match TRBD2. CDR1 and CDR2 from the germline V gene are SGHAT and FQDESV (reference sequence). Unmatched junction bases numbered 12, after V lost 5 bases and J lost 2 bases. This CDR3 is built from 17 residues. The CDR3 loop is CASSRAGGDRSTDTQYF. DNA of the CDR3: TGTGCCAGCAGCCGCGCGGGAGGAGACCGATCCACAGATACGCAGTATTTT.

The chain combines TRBV7-2 with TRBJ2-1, with 9 bases fitting TRBD2. CDR1 and CDR2 from the germline V gene are SGHTA and FQGNSA. This CDR3 is built from 16 residues. Losses at the gene ends were 3 bases for V and 2 bases for J; bases not matched to a gene: 5. The CDR3 here is CASSFAGTSTYNEQFF. CDR3 nucleotides: TGTGCCAGCAGCTTCGCCGGGACTAGCACCTACAATGAGCAGTTCTTC.

At least ten counts were recorded for this clonotype. The chain has TRBV18 and TRBJ2-3; no clear D gene. CDR3 length: 15 residues. Germline lookup yields CDR1 KGHSH and CDR2 LQKENI. V was trimmed by 3 bases and J by 0 bases, leaving 10 bases between them. The CDR3 DNA reads TGTGCCAGCTCACCTAGGATTACTAGCACAGATACGCAGTATTTT. Translating it yields CASSPRITSTDTQYF. The whole variable domain, filled in from reference TRBV18 and TRBJ2-3, reads NAGVMQNPRHLVRRRGQEARLRCSPMKGHSHVYWYRQLPEEGLKFMVYLQKENIIDESGMPKERFSAEFPKEGPSILRIQQVVRGDSAAYFCASSPRITSTDTQYFGPGTRLTVL.

V gene TRBV10-3 combines with J gene TRBJ2-7, with D possibly being TRBD1 or TRBD2 (5 bases each). CDR1 and CDR2 (germline): ENHRY, SYGVKD. Trimming removed 4 bases from V and 6 bases from J, with 16 bases in between. This CDR3 has 14 amino acids. This CDR3 reads CAISASGTPSEQYF. The CDR3 DNA sequence: TGTGCCATCAGTGCCTCCGGGACGCCGAGCGAGCAGTACTTC.

The chain links TRBV29-1 to TRBJ1-1; the D gene is possibly TRBD1 (6 bases). The CDR3 length is 12 residues. V was pared by 6 bases and J by 0 bases, with 8 bases between. CDR1 is SQVTM and CDR2 is ANQGSEA in the germline V gene. CDR3 nucleotides: TGCAGCGTAGACAGGATGAACACTGAAGCTTTCTTT. Translated: CSVDRMNTEAFF.

The chain is built from TRBV7-2 and TRBJ2-5, with a tentative D call TRBD1 (7 bases). Deletions cut 4 bases from V and 2 bases from J, with 17 bases between. The CDR3 is 16 amino acids. CDR1 SGHTA and CDR2 FQGNSA come from the germline V gene. The CDR3 loop is CASSSQGGAFQETQYF. The CDR3 DNA is TGTGCCAGCAGCTCCCAGGGGGGCGCATTTCAAGAGACCCAGTACTTC.

The chain couples TRBV27 to TRBJ2-5; 7 positions agree with TRBD2. CDR1 and CDR2 (germline): MNHEY, SMNVEV (reference sequence). The CDR3 totals 15 residues. After removal of 5 bases from V and 3 bases from J, the junction contained 9 bases not matched to a gene. The CDR3 bases are TGTGCCAGCAGTATTGGGGGGGATCAGGAAGAGACCCAGTACTTC. Its translation is CASSIGGDQEETQYF.

V usage is TRBV13 and J usage is TRBJ1-2, with 9 positions matching TRBD1. The V gene end was trimmed by 3 bases and the J gene end by 2 bases; junction bases not matched to a gene: 4. CDR1 PRHDT and CDR2 FYEKMQ come from the germline V gene (reference sequence). The CDR3 is 15 residues long. CDR3 residues: CASSFPGQGNYGYTF. CDR3 bases: TGTGCCAGCAGCTTCCCGGGACAGGGAAACTATGGCTACACCTTC.